Shown below are 26 T cell receptor beta chains from a single sample sequenced in a study of blood T cell repertoires in COVID-19. The protocol was immunoSEQ multiplex PCR, while the TCRdb copy is restricted to in-frame clones and leaves out a portion. The sample consists of roughly 150,000 clones, around nine tenths of them appearing once. The sequenced sample consisted of peripheral blood. Receptors originate from a human donor in a cohort sampled during active COVID-19.

V usage is TRBV27 and J usage is TRBJ1-1, with D perhaps TRBD1 (6 bases). V lost 6 bases and J lost 5, with 13 bases in between. CDR1 and CDR2 from the germline V gene are MNHEY and SMNVEV (reference sequence). The CDR3 spans 13 residues. The CDR3 bases are TGTGCCAGCAGGATGACAGGACGGACTGAAGCTTTCTTT. As protein: CASRMTGRTEAFF.

Only one count was recorded for this clone. V and J are TRBV28 and TRBJ2-7; 7 bases line up with TRBD2. The CDR3 is made up of 15 amino acids. The germline V gene has CDR1 MDHEN and CDR2 SYDVKM. V gave up 8 bases and J gave up 1 base; unmatched junction bases: 11. The CDR3 DNA reads TGTGCCAGCGACCCAGGCGGGAGCAGGTCCTACGAGCAGTACTTC. Protein product: CASDPGGSRSYEQYF.

The rearrangement joins TRBV15 to TRBJ2-2; D unresolved. Germline assignment: CDR1 LNHNV and CDR2 YYDKDF (reference sequence). Between the trimmed V and J ends, which lost 2 bases and 0 bases, there was a span of 4 bases. The CDR3 sequence is 14 residues long. DNA for the CDR3: TGTGCCACCAGCAGAATCGCGAACACCGGGGAGCTGTTTTTT. Translating gives CATSRIANTGELFF.

This chain links TRBV4-2 with TRBJ2-7; 7 bases match TRBD2. V was pared by 0 bases and J by 0 bases, with 5 bases of the junction left unmatched. This CDR3 has 16 residues. Per the germline V gene, CDR1 is LGHNA and CDR2 is YNFKEQ. This CDR3 reads CASSQEGGSRSYEQYF. CDR3 nucleotides: TGTGCCAGCAGCCAAGAAGGCGGGAGCCGCTCCTACGAGCAGTACTTC.

This clone occurred a few times. The V call is TRBV18, the J call TRBJ2-7; unclear D gene. The CDR3 runs to 14 residues. The V end was cut by 5 bases, the J end by 3 bases, with 14 bases between. Per the germline V gene, CDR1 is KGHSH and CDR2 is LQKENI. The CDR3 DNA is TGTGCCAGCTCAGGCCAGATGTCGCACTACGAGCAGTACTTC. Its protein is CASSGQMSHYEQYF.

This clone came up once. The V gene is TRBV7-9, the J gene TRBJ1-5; D perhaps matches TRBD1 (5 bases). Trimming left V 5 bases short and J 8 bases short, with 16 bases between. Germline CDR1 reads SEHNR; CDR2 reads FQNEAQ (reference sequence). The CDR3 runs 14 residues. The CDR3: CASSAYRNSEPQHF. In DNA form, the CDR3 reads TGTGCCAGCAGCGCTTACAGGAATAGTGAGCCCCAGCATTTT.

The chain has TRBV9 and TRBJ1-1, with 7 bases identical to TRBD1. The ends lost 0 bases at V and 6 bases at J; junction bases unmatched: 2. CDR3 size: 13 residues. Germline V gives CDR1 SGDLS, CDR2 YYNGEE. The CDR3 sequence: CASSVVGGPEAFF. DNA of the CDR3: TGTGCCAGCAGCGTAGTAGGGGGCCCTGAAGCTTTCTTT.

This chain joins TRBV27 and TRBJ1-6; TRBD1 might be the D (5 bases). The CDR3 covers 12 residues. The V end was cut by 5 bases, the J end by 14 bases, with 13 bases between. Germline V gives CDR1 MNHEY, CDR2 SMNVEV (reference sequence). The CDR3 loop is CASSPDRGSLHF. CDR3 in DNA: TGTGCCAGCAGTCCCGACCGGGGGTCCCTCCACTTT.

The V gene is TRBV20-1, the J gene TRBJ1-5; D call uncertain. This CDR3 spans 14 amino acids. In germline, CDR1 is DFQATT, CDR2 SNEGSKA (reference sequence). V was shortened by 3 bases and J by 0 bases, with 9 bases between the two germline ends. The CDR3 DNA sequence: TGCAGTGCTAGTGTCCAGAATAGCAATCAGCCCCAGCATTTT. Its protein is CSASVQNSNQPQHF.

V gene TRBV19 combines with J gene TRBJ1-1; 9 bases are a match to TRBD1. CDR1 LNHDA and CDR2 SQIVND come from the germline V gene (reference sequence). This CDR3 comprises 14 residues. Trimming removed 7 bases from V and 0 bases from J; junction bases left unmatched: 3. The CDR3 region is CASMDRGMNTEAFF. The CDR3 DNA follows: TGTGCCAGTATGGACAGGGGCATGAACACTGAAGCTTTCTTT.

V is TRBV9 and J is TRBJ1-1; TRBD1 agrees at 7 bases. Germline assignment: CDR1 SGDLS and CDR2 YYNGEE. This CDR3 contains 15 residues. Trimming took 4 bases from V and 4 from J; bases not matched to a gene: 10. CDR3 sequence: CASSPNDRVGTEAFF. The CDR3 nucleotides are TGTGCCAGCAGCCCCAACGACAGGGTGGGCACTGAAGCTTTCTTT.

V and J are TRBV11-2 and TRBJ2-2, with unresolved D. The CDR3 is 10 residues long. V was shortened by 6 bases and J by 8 bases, with 4 bases between the two germline ends. The germline CDR1 and CDR2 sequences are SGHAT and FQNNGV. CDR3 residues: CASSSGELFF. CDR3 bases: TGTGCCAGCAGTTCTGGGGAGCTGTTTTTT.

The V call is TRBV9, the J call TRBJ2-7; 9 nucleotides align to TRBD1. CDR3 size: 17 residues. In germline, CDR1 is SGDLS, CDR2 YYNGEE. The ends lost 3 bases at V and 0 bases at J; junction bases unmatched: 10. DNA of the CDR3: TGTGCCAGCAGCGCGGGGACAGGGTCCGTAAGCTCCTACGAGCAGTACTTC. Translated, it gives CASSAGTGSVSSYEQYF. Based on the CDR3 plus reference TRBV9 and TRBJ2-7, the full variable domain is DSGVTQTPKHLITATGQRVTLRCSPRSGDLSVYWYQQSLDQGLQFLIQYYNGEERAKGNILERFSAQQFPDLHSELNLSSLELGDSALYFCASSAGTGSVSSYEQYFGPGTRLTVT.

For the CDR3, the DNA is TGTGCCAGCAGTGAACGATCGGGAGGGTGGTACGAGCAGTACTTC. Translated: CASSERSGGWYEQYF. The rearrangement links TRBV2 to TRBJ2-7; 8 positions match TRBD2. Trimming removed 2 bases from V and 4 bases from J; junction bases left unmatched: 7. The CDR3 extends over 15 amino acids. Germline CDR1 SNHLY, CDR2 FYNNEI.

CDR3: CASRRLEGGTDTQYF. The CDR3 bases are TGTGCCAGCAGACGGCTGGAGGGAGGCACAGATACGCAGTATTTT. The chain recombines TRBV5-5 with TRBJ2-3; tentatively, D is TRBD2 (6 bases). CDR3 size: 15 residues. V was cut by 5 bases and J by 1 base, with 14 bases left in between. In germline, CDR1 is SGHKS, CDR2 YYEKEE (reference sequence).

The chain carries TRBV7-2 and TRBJ2-4; D may be TRBD2 (5 bases). This CDR3 comprises 14 residues. Germline V gene data show CDR1 as SGHTA and CDR2 as FQGNSA. V lost 1 base to trimming and J lost 4 bases, with 8 bases between them. The CDR3 DNA is TGTGCCAGCAGCTTAGGTCGGGGTAAAAACATTCAGTACTTC. It specifies CASSLGRGKNIQYF. The variable domain in full, with the rest retrieved from reference TRBV7-2 and TRBJ2-4, is GAGVSQSPSNKVTEKGKDVELRCDPISGHTALYWYRQSLGQGLEFLIYFQGNSAPDKSGLPSDRFSAERTGGSVSTLTIQRTQQEDSAVYLCASSLGRGKNIQYFGAGTRLSVL.

The chain's CDR3 is CASSDTGGTEAFF. The CDR3 DNA is TGTGCCAGCAGCGATACAGGGGGAACTGAAGCTTTCTTT. This chain links TRBV9 with TRBJ1-1, with TRBD1 matching over 8 bases. Germline CDR1 SGDLS, CDR2 YYNGEE. The ends lost 3 bases at V and 5 bases at J; junction bases unmatched: 3. This CDR3 contains 13 residues. Filled out from reference TRBV9 and TRBJ1-1, the complete variable domain reads DSGVTQTPKHLITATGQRVTLRCSPRSGDLSVYWYQQSLDQGLQFLIQYYNGEERAKGNILERFSAQQFPDLHSELNLSSLELGDSALYFCASSDTGGTEAFFGQGTRLTVV.

J is TRBJ2-7 and V is TRBV19; TRBD2 is a possible D gene (5 bases). With 2 bases removed from V and 0 bases from J, the gap between germline ends came to 8 bases. CDR1 LNHDA and CDR2 SQIVND come from the germline V gene (reference sequence). This CDR3 has 14 residues. The CDR3 protein is CASSIYRDSYEQYF. The CDR3 coding sequence is TGTGCCAGTAGTATATATCGGGACTCCTACGAGCAGTACTTC.

This chain joins TRBV5-1 and TRBJ2-7, with 14 bases matching TRBD2. J gave up 5 bases and V 3 bases, and 7 bases lay outside the gene matches. The CDR3 has 16 amino acids. CDR1 SGHRS and CDR2 YFSETQ come from the germline V gene. CDR3 sequence reads: CASSSGLAGVADEQYF. The CDR3 DNA is TGCGCCAGCAGCTCGGGACTAGCGGGAGTAGCGGACGAGCAGTACTTC.

This chain joins TRBV10-2 and TRBJ2-3; the match to TRBD1 covers 10 bases. The germline CDR1 and CDR2 sequences are WSHSY and SAAADI. CDR3 size: 15 residues. V shed 2 bases and J 6 bases; nucleotides not matched to a gene: 5. The CDR3 DNA reads as TGCGCCAGCAGTGAGCAGGACAGGGGGGGTGATACGCAGTATTTT. This gives the protein CASSEQDRGGDTQYF.

This clone was observed a single time. CDR3 in DNA: TGTGCCAGCGGGAACTCTAGCGGGGGTAGCACAGATACGCAGTATTTT. This sequence encodes CASGNSSGGSTDTQYF. This chain links TRBV21-1 with TRBJ2-3; TRBD2, as called in the table, went unchecked against the DNA. TRBV21-1 is recorded as a pseudogene. This CDR3 has 16 residues.

The chain employs TRBV6-5 and TRBJ1-5; 7 bases are a match to TRBD1. V lost 5 bases and J lost 1; bases outside the gene matches: 5. CDR1 and CDR2 from the germline V gene are MNHEY and SVGAGI. The CDR3 loop spans 15 amino acids. CDR3 protein: CASSRFRGSNQPQHF. In DNA form, the CDR3 reads TGTGCCAGCAGTAGATTCAGGGGGAGCAATCAGCCCCAGCATTTT.

This rearrangement joins TRBV6-6 to TRBJ1-3; tentative D call: TRBD1 (5 bases). In germline, CDR1 is MNHNY, CDR2 SVGAGI (reference sequence). V was shortened by 5 bases and J by 4 bases, with 9 bases between the two germline ends. The CDR3 sequence is 13 residues long. CDR3 sequence: CASSGTSGNTIYF. The CDR3 DNA follows: TGTGCCAGCAGTGGGACTTCAGGAAACACCATATATTTT.

This sequence joins TRBV3-1 (or the pseudogene TRBV3-2) and TRBJ1-1; 8 bases agree with TRBD1. Germline trimming cut 4 bases from V and 10 bases from J; bases unmatched to any gene: 5. CDR1 is LGHDT and CDR2 is YNNKEL in the germline V gene (reference sequence). This CDR3 comprises 12 residues. As DNA, the CDR3 is TGTGCCAGCAGCCTGGACAGGGAGGGAGCTTTCTTT. It is translated as CASSLDREGAFF.

The chain has TRBV6-2 or TRBV6-3 and TRBJ1-1, with D tentatively TRBD1 (5 bases). The V end lost 0 bases, the J end lost 8 bases, and 13 bases lay between the germline ends. This CDR3 has 14 residues. Germline lookup yields CDR1 MNHEY and CDR2 SVGEGT. The CDR3 is CASSYSTAPPEAFF. The DNA of the CDR3 is TGTGCCAGCAGTTACTCGACAGCCCCTCCCGAAGCTTTCTTT.

The chain carries TRBV14 and TRBJ2-7, with 12 bases fitting TRBD2. There are 19 residues in the CDR3. J was trimmed by 3 bases and V by 4 bases; bases with no gene match: 16. Per germline, CDR1 SGHDN and CDR2 FVKESK. The chain's CDR3 is CASSLRLAGERGVDYEQYF. The CDR3 nucleotides read TGTGCCAGCAGCCTGCGACTAGCGGGAGAGAGGGGGGTTGACTACGAGCAGTACTTC. Full variable domain (remainder filled in from reference TRBV14 and TRBJ2-7): EAGVTQFPSHSVIEKGQTVTLRCDPISGHDNLYWYRRVMGKEIKFLLHFVKESKQDESGMPNNRFLAERTGGTYSTLKVQPAELEDSGVYFCASSLRLAGERGVDYEQYFGPGTRLTVT.